One T cell receptor (beta chain) is described in this entry. Its antigen is unidentified. CD45RA-negative memory and CD45RA+ naive subsets were split from the CD4+ cells. These data are taken from a study of shared clonotypes between healthy human individuals. Repertoires were generated with immunoSEQ multiplex PCR, while TCRdb's copy carries only in-frame clones and drops some. The table shows about 640,000 clones, with roughly 70% occurring only once. General study findings and limits: A generally larger estimated richness was seen in naive subsets than in memory subsets. Some clonotypes were shared by all four sorted-subset donors, while others were not shared. The non-shared ones had lower generation probabilities than the shared ones.

Germline CDR1 and CDR2: MDHEN and SYDVKM. Trimming removed 7 bases from V and 4 bases from J, with 26 bases in between. This CDR3 has 17 residues. The J gene is TRBJ2-7, the V gene TRBV28; possibly TRBD2 for D (6 bases). The sample taken for sequencing was memory CD4+ T cells sorted from blood. The subset here: CD45RA-negative fraction. The sequence derives from a woman aged 25 to 39 in good health. In DNA, the CDR3 is TGTGCCAGCACCCACGCGGCGGAGGGTTTAAGTTTATACGAGCAGTACTTC. Its translation is CASTHAAEGLSLYEQYF. Combining the CDR3 with reference TRBV28 and TRBJ2-7 gives the whole variable domain DVKVTQSSRYLVKRTGEKVFLECVQDMDHENMFWYRQDPGLGLRLIYFSYDVKMKEKGDIPEGYSVSREKKERFSLILESASTNQTSMYLCASTHAAEGLSLYEQYFGPGTRLTVT.